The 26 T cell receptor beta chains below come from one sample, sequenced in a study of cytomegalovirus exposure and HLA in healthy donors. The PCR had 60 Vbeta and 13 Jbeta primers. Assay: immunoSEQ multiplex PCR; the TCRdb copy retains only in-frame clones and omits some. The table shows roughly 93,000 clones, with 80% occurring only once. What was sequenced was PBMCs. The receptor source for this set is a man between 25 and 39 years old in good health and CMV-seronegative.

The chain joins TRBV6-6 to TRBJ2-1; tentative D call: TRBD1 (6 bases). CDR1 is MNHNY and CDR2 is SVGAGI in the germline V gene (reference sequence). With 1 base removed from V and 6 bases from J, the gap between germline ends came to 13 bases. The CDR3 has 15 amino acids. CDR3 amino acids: CASSYFPGAANEQFF. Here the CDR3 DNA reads TGTGCCAGCAGTTACTTCCCAGGGGCTGCCAATGAGCAGTTCTTC.

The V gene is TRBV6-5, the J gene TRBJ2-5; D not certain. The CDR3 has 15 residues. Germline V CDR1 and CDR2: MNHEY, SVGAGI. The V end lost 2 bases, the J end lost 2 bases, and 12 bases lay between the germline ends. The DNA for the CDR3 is TGTGCCAGCAGTTACCTGAGAGGTCTACAAGAGACCCAGTACTTC. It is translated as CASSYLRGLQETQYF.

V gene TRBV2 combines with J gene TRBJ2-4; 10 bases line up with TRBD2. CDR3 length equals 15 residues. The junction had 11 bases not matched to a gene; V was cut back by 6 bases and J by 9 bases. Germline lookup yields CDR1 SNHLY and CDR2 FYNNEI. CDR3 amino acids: CASRLTRERGGIQYF. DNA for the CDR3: TGTGCCAGCAGACTCACCCGGGAGCGGGGGGGCATTCAGTACTTC. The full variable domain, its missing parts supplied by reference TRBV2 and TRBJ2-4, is EPEVTQTPSHQVTQMGQEVILRCVPISNHLYFYWYRQILGQKVEFLVSFYNNEISEKSEIFDDQFSVERPDGSNFTLKIRSTKLEDSAMYFCASRLTRERGGIQYFGAGTRLSVL.

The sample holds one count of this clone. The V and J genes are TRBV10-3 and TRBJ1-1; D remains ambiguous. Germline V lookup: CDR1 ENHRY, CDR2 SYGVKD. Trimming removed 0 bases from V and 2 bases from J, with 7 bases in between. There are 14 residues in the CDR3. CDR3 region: CAISESTGNTEAFF. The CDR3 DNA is TGTGCCATCAGTGAGTCGACGGGAAACACTGAAGCTTTCTTT.

CDR3 amino acids: CAWSGQASGNTIYF. The CDR3 nucleotides read TGTGCCTGGAGTGGTCAGGCCTCTGGAAACACCATATATTTT. The rearrangement joins TRBV30 to TRBJ1-3; D gene ambiguous. The CDR3 spans 14 residues. With 1 base removed from V and 0 bases from J, the gap between germline ends came to 7 bases. Germline-derived CDR1 and CDR2 are GTSNPN and SVGIG (reference sequence).

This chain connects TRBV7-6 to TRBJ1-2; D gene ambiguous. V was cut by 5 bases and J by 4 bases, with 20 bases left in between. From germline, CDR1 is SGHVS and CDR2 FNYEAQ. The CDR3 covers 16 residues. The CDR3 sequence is CASSPPGPPAAYGYTF. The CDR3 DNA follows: TGTGCCAGCAGCCCACCCGGGCCCCCAGCGGCCTATGGCTACACCTTC.

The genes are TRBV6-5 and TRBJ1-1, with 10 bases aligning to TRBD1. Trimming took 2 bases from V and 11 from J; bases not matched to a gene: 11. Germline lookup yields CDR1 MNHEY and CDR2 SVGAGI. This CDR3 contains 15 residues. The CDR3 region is CASSYRGQGTSRAFF. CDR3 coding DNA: TGTGCCAGCAGTTACCGGGGACAGGGGACGTCACGTGCTTTCTTT.

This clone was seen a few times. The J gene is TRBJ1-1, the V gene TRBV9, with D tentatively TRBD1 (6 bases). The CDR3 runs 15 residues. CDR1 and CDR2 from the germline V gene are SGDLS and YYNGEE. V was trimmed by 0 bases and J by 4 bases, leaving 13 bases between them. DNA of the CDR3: TGTGCCAGCAGCGTAGCTTCGGGGGGGCTCACTGAAGCTTTCTTT. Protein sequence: CASSVASGGLTEAFF.

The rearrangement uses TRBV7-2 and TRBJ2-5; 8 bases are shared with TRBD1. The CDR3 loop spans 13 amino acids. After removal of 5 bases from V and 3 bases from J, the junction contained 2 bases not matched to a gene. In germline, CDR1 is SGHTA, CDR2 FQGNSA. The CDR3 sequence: CASSLDREETQYF. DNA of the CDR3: TGTGCCAGCAGCCTGGACAGGGAAGAGACCCAGTACTTC.

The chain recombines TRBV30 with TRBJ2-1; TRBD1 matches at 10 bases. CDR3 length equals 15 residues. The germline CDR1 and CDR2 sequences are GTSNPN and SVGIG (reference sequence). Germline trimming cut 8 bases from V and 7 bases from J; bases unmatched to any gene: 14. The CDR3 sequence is CALALVGTGANEQFF. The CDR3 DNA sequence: TGTGCCCTAGCACTTGTAGGGACAGGGGCGAATGAGCAGTTCTTC.

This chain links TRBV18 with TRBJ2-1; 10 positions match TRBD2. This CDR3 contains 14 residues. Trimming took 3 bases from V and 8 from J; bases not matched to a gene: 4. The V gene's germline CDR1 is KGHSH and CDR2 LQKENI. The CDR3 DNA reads TGTGCCAGCTCACCTAGGACTAGCGGCGATGAGCAGTTCTTC. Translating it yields CASSPRTSGDEQFF.

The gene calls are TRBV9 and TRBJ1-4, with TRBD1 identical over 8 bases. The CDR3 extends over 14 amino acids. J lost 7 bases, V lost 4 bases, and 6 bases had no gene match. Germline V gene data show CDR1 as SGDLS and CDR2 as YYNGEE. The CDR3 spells CASSPRTGLEKLFF. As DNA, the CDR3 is TGTGCCAGCAGCCCCCGGACAGGGCTTGAAAAACTGTTTTTT. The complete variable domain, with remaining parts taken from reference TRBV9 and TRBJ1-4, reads DSGVTQTPKHLITATGQRVTLRCSPRSGDLSVYWYQQSLDQGLQFLIQYYNGEERAKGNILERFSAQQFPDLHSELNLSSLELGDSALYFCASSPRTGLEKLFFGSGTQLSVL.

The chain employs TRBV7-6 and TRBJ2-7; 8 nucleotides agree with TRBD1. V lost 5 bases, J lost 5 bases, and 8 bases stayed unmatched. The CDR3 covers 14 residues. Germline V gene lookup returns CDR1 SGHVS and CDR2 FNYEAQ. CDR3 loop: CASSPAGGENEQYF. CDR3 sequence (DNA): TGTGCCAGCAGCCCGGCAGGGGGCGAAAACGAGCAGTACTTC.

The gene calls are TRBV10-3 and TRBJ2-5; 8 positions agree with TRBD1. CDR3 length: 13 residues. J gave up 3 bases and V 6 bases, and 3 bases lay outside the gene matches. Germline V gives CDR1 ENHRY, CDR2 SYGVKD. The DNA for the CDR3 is TGTGCCATCAGGCAGACAGGGGAAGAGACCCAGTACTTC. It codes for CAIRQTGEETQYF.

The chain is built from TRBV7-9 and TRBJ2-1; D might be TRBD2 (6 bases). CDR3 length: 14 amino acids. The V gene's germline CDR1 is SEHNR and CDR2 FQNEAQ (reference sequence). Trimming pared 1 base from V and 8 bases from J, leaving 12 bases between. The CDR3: CASSLGFSGDEQFF. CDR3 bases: TGTGCCAGCAGCTTAGGTTTTTCGGGGGATGAGCAGTTCTTC. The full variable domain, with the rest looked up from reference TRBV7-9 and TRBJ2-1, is DTGVSQNPRHKITKRGQNVTFRCDPISEHNRLYWYRQTLGQGPEFLTYFQNEAQLEKSRLLSDRFSAERPKGSFSTLEIQRTEQGDSAMYLCASSLGFSGDEQFFGPGTRLTVL.

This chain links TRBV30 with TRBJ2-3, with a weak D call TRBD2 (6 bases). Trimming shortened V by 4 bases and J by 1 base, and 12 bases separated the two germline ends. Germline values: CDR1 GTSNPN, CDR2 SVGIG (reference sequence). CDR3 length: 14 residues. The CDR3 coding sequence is TGTGCCTGGAACCCGGGACTTCGCACAGATACGCAGTATTTT. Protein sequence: CAWNPGLRTDTQYF.

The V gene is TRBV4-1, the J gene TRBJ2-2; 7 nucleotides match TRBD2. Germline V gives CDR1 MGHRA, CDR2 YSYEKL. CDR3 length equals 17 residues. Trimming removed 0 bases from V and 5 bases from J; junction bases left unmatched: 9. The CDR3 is CASSQDVGQGGTGELFF. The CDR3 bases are TGCGCCAGCAGCCAAGACGTCGGCCAGGGAGGGACCGGGGAGCTGTTTTTT.

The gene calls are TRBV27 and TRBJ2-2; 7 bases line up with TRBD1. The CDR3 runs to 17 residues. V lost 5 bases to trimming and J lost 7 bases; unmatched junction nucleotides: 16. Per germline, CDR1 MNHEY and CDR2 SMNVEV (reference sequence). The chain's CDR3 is CASSPSTRGRFGGELFF. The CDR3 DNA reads TGTGCCAGCAGTCCCTCAACGAGGGGGCGCTTCGGCGGGGAGCTGTTTTTT.

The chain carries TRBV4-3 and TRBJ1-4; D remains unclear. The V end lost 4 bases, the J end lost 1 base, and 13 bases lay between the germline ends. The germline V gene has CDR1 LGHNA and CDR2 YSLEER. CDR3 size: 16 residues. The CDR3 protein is CASSPSALGTNEKLFF. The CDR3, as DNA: TGCGCCAGCAGCCCCTCCGCGCTCGGAACTAATGAAAAACTGTTTTTT.

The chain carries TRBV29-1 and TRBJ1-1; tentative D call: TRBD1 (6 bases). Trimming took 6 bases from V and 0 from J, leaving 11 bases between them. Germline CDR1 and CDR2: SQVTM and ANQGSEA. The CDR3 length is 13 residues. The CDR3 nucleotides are TGCAGCGTCGGACAGATCATGAACACTGAAGCTTTCTTT. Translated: CSVGQIMNTEAFF. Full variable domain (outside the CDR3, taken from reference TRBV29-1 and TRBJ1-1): SAVISQKPSRDICQRGTSLTIQCQVDSQVTMMFWYRQQPGQSLTLIATANQGSEATYESGFVIDKFPISRPNLTFSTLTVSNMSPEDSSIYLCSVGQIMNTEAFFGQGTRLTVV.

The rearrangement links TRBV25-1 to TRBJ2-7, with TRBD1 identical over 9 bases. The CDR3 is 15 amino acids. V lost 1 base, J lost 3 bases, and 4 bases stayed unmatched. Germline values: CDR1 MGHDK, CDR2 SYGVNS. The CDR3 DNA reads TGTGCCAGCAGTGAATGGGGGGACAGGGACTACGAGCAGTACTTC. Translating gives CASSEWGDRDYEQYF.

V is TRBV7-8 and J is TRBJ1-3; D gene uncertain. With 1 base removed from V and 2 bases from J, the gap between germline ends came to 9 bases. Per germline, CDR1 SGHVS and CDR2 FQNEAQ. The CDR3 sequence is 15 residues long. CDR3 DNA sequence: TGTGCCAGCAGCTTAGGAAGGGAGGCTGGAAACACCATATATTTT. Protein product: CASSLGREAGNTIYF.

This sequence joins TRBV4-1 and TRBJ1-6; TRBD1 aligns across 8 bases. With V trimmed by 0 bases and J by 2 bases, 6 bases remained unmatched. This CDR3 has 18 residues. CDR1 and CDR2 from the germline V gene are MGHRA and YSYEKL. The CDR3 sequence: CASSQDLAGGPYNSPLHF. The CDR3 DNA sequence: TGCGCCAGCAGCCAAGATCTGGCAGGGGGCCCCTATAATTCACCCCTCCACTTT.

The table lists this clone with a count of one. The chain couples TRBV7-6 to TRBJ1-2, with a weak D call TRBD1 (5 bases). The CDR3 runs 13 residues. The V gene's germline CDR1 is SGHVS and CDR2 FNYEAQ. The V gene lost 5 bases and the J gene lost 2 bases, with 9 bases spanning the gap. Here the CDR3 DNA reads TGTGCCAGCAGCCAGGGACTGAACTATGGCTACACCTTC. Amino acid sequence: CASSQGLNYGYTF. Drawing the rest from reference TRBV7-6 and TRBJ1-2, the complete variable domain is GAGVSQSPRYKVTKRGQDVALRCDPISGHVSLYWYRQALGQGPEFLTYFNYEAQQDKSGLPNDRFSAERPEGSISTLTIQRTEQRDSAMYRCASSQGLNYGYTFGSGTRLTVV.

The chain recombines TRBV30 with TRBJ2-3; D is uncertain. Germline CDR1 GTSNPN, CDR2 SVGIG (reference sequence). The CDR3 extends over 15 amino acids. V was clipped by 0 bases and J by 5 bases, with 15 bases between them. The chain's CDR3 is CAWSVPLRGIDTQYF. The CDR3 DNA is TGTGCCTGGAGTGTACCCCTAAGAGGTATAGATACGCAGTATTTT.

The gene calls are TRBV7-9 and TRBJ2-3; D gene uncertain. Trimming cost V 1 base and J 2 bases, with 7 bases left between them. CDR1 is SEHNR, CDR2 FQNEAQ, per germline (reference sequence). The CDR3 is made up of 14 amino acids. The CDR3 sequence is CASSLDRFTDTQYF. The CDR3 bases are TGTGCCAGCAGCTTAGATCGGTTCACAGATACGCAGTATTTT.